These 3 T cell receptor beta chains came from one sample sequenced in a study of cytomegalovirus exposure and HLA in healthy donors. Primers for the PCR totalled 60 Vbeta and 13 Jbeta. Clones were read by immunoSEQ multiplex PCR, and TCRdb kept only the in-frame ones, dropping some. The sample has 150,000 to 200,000 clones, around 79% seen once; the top ten hold roughly 1.5%. The sample was PBMCs. These receptors all stem from a woman aged 50 to 60 in good health and CMV-seronegative.

The table lists this clone with a few counts. This chain connects TRBV4-3 to TRBJ1-2, with 7 bases identical to TRBD1. In germline, CDR1 is LGHNA, CDR2 YSLEER. The V segment lost 0 bases and the J segment 4 bases; nucleotides outside the gene matches: 11. The CDR3 loop spans 17 amino acids. The DNA of the CDR3 is TGCGCCAGCAGCCAAGAGGCCAGGGGGTATGTTGGCTATGGCTACACCTTC. Translating gives CASSQEARGYVGYGYTF.

This rearrangement joins TRBV7-6 to TRBJ2-3, with 9 bases fitting TRBD2. Germline lookup yields CDR1 SGHVS and CDR2 FNYEAQ. Losses at the gene ends were 0 bases for V and 3 bases for J; bases not matched to a gene: 4. This CDR3 has 16 amino acids. The CDR3 bases are TGTGCCAGCAGCTTAGCCCTAGCGGGACGTACAGATACGCAGTATTTT. Its translation is CASSLALAGRTDTQYF.

This chain uses TRBV2 with TRBJ2-5; 10 nucleotides align to TRBD2. Looked up from germline, CDR1 is SNHLY and CDR2 is FYNNEI. V shed 6 bases and J 2 bases; nucleotides not matched to a gene: 9. The CDR3 is 16 amino acids. The CDR3 DNA is TGTGCCAGCAGGTCCAAGGGACTAGCGAGTCAAGAGACCCAGTACTTC. Translation gives CASRSKGLASQETQYF. Complete variable domain (other parts from reference TRBV2 and TRBJ2-5): EPEVTQTPSHQVTQMGQEVILRCVPISNHLYFYWYRQILGQKVEFLVSFYNNEISEKSEIFDDQFSVERPDGSNFTLKIRSTKLEDSAMYFCASRSKGLASQETQYFGPGTRLLVL.